The sequence of this T cell receptor beta chain was determined in a study of blood T cell repertoires in COVID-19. On the study more broadly: Nucleic acid was either cDNA or gDNA, and it came from T cells, B-cell-depleted T cells, or PBMCs.

Participants' reported clinical history set cohort assignment. Donors in Cohort 3 who had recovered were those with two negative PCRs, healthcare professional clearance, or resolution of their symptoms. In the authors' methods: Nucleated cell number was recorded as an estimate derived from reference gene primer amplification. This table comes from immunoSEQ multiplex PCR, and its TCRdb copy is limited to in-frame clones, with some not included. The V and J calls and clone size were taken over from that table, and D and trimming were inferred from the DNA. The repertoire includes a few hundred thousand clones, 75% to 90% of them detected once, and around 2% sits in the top ten. Germline V CDR1 and CDR2: MDHEN, SYDVKM. This CDR3 region has 14 residues. V was cut by 4 bases and J by 7 bases, with 16 bases left in between.

The source of this sequence is a woman aged 18-29 years who had recovered from COVID-19. Material for sequencing was PBMCs or T cells enriched from blood (not recorded which). The chain has TRBV28 and TRBJ1-2, with a possible D match to TRBD1 (5 bases). DNA of the CDR3: TGTGCCAGCAGTTCCCTAAGCAGGGTGGGTGGCTACACCTTC. Its protein is CASSSLSRVGGYTF.